A selection of T cell receptor beta chains follows, all from one sample in a study of blood T cell repertoires in COVID-19. Clones were read by immunoSEQ multiplex PCR, and TCRdb kept only the in-frame ones, dropping some. Among 320,000 or so clones listed, about 90% were seen once. Sequencing used PBMCs or T cells enriched from blood (not recorded which). These receptor sequences come from a man aged 30-40 years who had recovered from COVID-19. Both conserved end residues are part of each CDR3. D genes are given only for firm matches.

j_call | v_call | d_call | cdr3_aa
TRBJ1-1 | TRBV2 | TRBD1 | CASRDRDTEAFF
TRBJ1-5 | TRBV5-5 | NA | CASSREARNNQPQHF
TRBJ2-7 | TRBV2 | TRBD1 | CASNLGTGGREQYF
TRBJ2-2 | TRBV6-6 | TRBD1 | CASSGDRERAGELFF
TRBJ1-5 | TRBV19 | NA | CASEPFTGMSQPQHF
TRBJ2-7 | TRBV5-8 | TRBD1 | CASSPRDRVSSYEQYF
TRBJ2-1 | TRBV11-2 | NA | CASSLLSGEYNEQFF
TRBJ1-1 | TRBV18 | TRBD1 | CASSPTLGTGNTEAFF
TRBJ1-6 | TRBV30 | NA | CAWSPPGNTFTSYNSPLHF
TRBJ2-3 | TRBV14 | TRBD1 | CASSPVWTGPLTDTQYF